This TCR beta chain is from a study of blood T cell repertoires in COVID-19. Assay used: immunoSEQ multiplex PCR; TCRdb lists only in-frame clones, some missing. The profile shows 400,000 to 450,000 clones, 86% of them singletons. Trimming at V came to 3 bases and at J to 5 bases, leaving 6 bases not matched to a gene. The CDR3 loop spans 15 amino acids. Germline V gene data show CDR1 as LGHDT and CDR2 as YNNKEL (reference sequence). The sequence came from a woman aged 30 to 39 with active or convalescent COVID-19. The V call is TRBV3-1 (or the pseudogene TRBV3-2), the J call TRBJ2-1; TRBD1 agrees at 8 bases. The source material was peripheral blood. The chain's CDR3 is CASSHSGQGDNEQFF. The CDR3 DNA follows: TGTGCCAGCAGCCATTCCGGACAGGGAGACAATGAGCAGTTCTTC.